Below, 15 T cell receptor beta chains from the same sample are listed, as sequenced in a study of memory CD4+ T cells and cytomegalovirus serostatus. The sort gate was single viable CD3+CD4+CD8-CD45RO+ cells for memory CD4+ T cells. Clones were read by immunoSEQ multiplex PCR, and TCRdb kept only the in-frame ones, dropping some. This repertoire shows tens of thousands of clones, about 80% found once; its top ten account for 1.1% to 1.5%. Sequenced input: memory CD4+ T cells from blood. The receptor source for this set is an adult in good health and CMV-seropositive.

The genes are TRBV16 and TRBJ2-3; D perhaps matches TRBD1 (6 bases). Deletions cut 0 bases from V and 0 bases from J, with 10 bases between. There are 16 residues in the CDR3. Germline CDR1 is KGHSY and CDR2 is FQNENV. The DNA for the CDR3 is TGTGCCAGCAGCCAATCAGGACAGTTTAGCACAGATACGCAGTATTTT. Encoded protein: CASSQSGQFSTDTQYF.

The chain carries TRBV28 and TRBJ1-5, with no clear D. V dropped 2 bases and J dropped 5 bases, with 7 bases sitting between them. Germline V gene lookup returns CDR1 MDHEN and CDR2 SYDVKM. CDR3 length: 13 residues. CDR3 sequence: CASSLPPDQPQHF. The CDR3 nucleotides read TGTGCCAGCAGTTTACCCCCCGATCAGCCCCAGCATTTT.

This clone was detected only a few times. V is TRBV29-1 and J is TRBJ2-7, with D unclear. Trimming took 5 bases from V and 3 from J, leaving 8 bases between them. The germline gives CDR1 SQVTM, CDR2 ANQGSEA. The CDR3 sequence is 11 residues long. CDR3 sequence (DNA): TGCAGCGTTCTGGGTAGCTACGAGCAGTACTTC. Protein sequence: CSVLGSYEQYF.

This rearrangement joins TRBV28 to TRBJ2-5; 8 bases line up with TRBD2. V shed 7 bases and J 4 bases; nucleotides not matched to a gene: 14. From germline, CDR1 is MDHEN and CDR2 SYDVKM. The CDR3 is 16 amino acids. In DNA form, the CDR3 reads TGTGCCAGCATCACAGCGGGAGCGGGTTTCGGAGAGACCCAGTACTTC. Encoded protein: CASITAGAGFGETQYF.

The chain combines TRBV11-2 with TRBJ2-5; 7 bases align to TRBD1. Germline-derived CDR1 and CDR2 are SGHAT and FQNNGV. V was pared by 3 bases and J by 4 bases, with 17 bases of the junction left unmatched. This CDR3 has 18 amino acids. The CDR3 nucleotides are TGTGCCAGCAGCTTTTATTTCGGGGCACAGGGGTTGAGAGAGACCCAGTACTTC. This translates into CASSFYFGAQGLRETQYF.

This clone was counted only a few times. J is TRBJ2-2 and V is TRBV4-2; D perhaps matches TRBD1 (5 bases). Germline V gives CDR1 LGHNA, CDR2 YNFKEQ. Trimming removed 5 bases from V and 7 bases from J, with 14 bases in between. There are 14 residues in the CDR3. The DNA for the CDR3 is TGTGCCAGCAGCTGGGGCAGGGCAGGCGGGGAGCTGTTTTTT. Its protein product is CASSWGRAGGELFF.

The V and J genes are TRBV7-2 and TRBJ1-1; D ambiguous. Germline CDR1 and CDR2: SGHTA and FQGNSA. The CDR3 extends over 11 amino acids. The germline V and J ends were trimmed by 3 bases and 6 bases, with 5 bases remaining between them. The CDR3 here is CASSFHAEAFF. The DNA of the CDR3 is TGTGCCAGCAGCTTTCACGCTGAAGCTTTCTTT.

This chain uses TRBV5-1 with TRBJ1-1, with D perhaps matching TRBD1 (5 bases). In germline, CDR1 is SGHRS, CDR2 YFSETQ. The V end was cut by 4 bases, the J end by 2 bases, with 12 bases between. The CDR3 length is 14 residues. CDR3 in amino acids: CASSPRQSNTEAFF. The DNA for the CDR3 is TGCGCCAGCAGCCCTAGACAGAGTAACACTGAAGCTTTCTTT.

The chain has TRBV19 and TRBJ2-7, with D perhaps matching TRBD2 (6 bases). Germline V gene lookup returns CDR1 LNHDA and CDR2 SQIVND (reference sequence). V lost 3 bases and J lost 0, with 15 bases in between. The CDR3 consists of 16 residues. CDR3 nucleotides: TGTGCCAGTAGTATTGTGGGAGGAACCAGCTCCTACGAGCAGTACTTC. It specifies CASSIVGGTSSYEQYF. The full variable domain, its missing parts supplied by reference TRBV19 and TRBJ2-7, is DGGITQSPKYLFRKEGQNVTLSCEQNLNHDAMYWYRQDPGQGLRLIYYSQIVNDFQKGDIAEGYSVSREKKESFPLTVTSAQKNPTAFYLCASSIVGGTSSYEQYFGPGTRLTVT.

This clone was picked up a small number of times. V and J are TRBV6-1 and TRBJ1-1, with unresolved D. Germline V lookup: CDR1 MNHNS, CDR2 SASEGT. CDR3 length: 15 amino acids. V lost 2 bases to trimming and J lost 4 bases, with 14 bases between them. The CDR3 protein is CASSEWGRGVTEAFF. In DNA, the CDR3 is TGTGCCAGCAGTGAATGGGGTCGGGGTGTCACTGAAGCTTTCTTT.

This clone was counted a few times. The chain uses TRBV27 and TRBJ2-1, with D unresolved. Trimming removed 1 base from V and 7 bases from J, with 5 bases in between. The CDR3 loop spans 12 amino acids. Germline V gene sequence: CDR1 MNHEY, CDR2 SMNVEV (reference sequence). The CDR3 DNA follows: TGTGCCAGCAGTTTATGGGGAAATGAGCAGTTCTTC. This codes for CASSLWGNEQFF.

The V gene is TRBV6-5, the J gene TRBJ1-6, with D hard to call. CDR3 length: 15 amino acids. CDR1 MNHEY and CDR2 SVGAGI come from the germline V gene. V lost 6 bases to trimming and J lost 5 bases, with 14 bases between them. CDR3 nucleotide sequence: TGTGCCAGCAGCCTTGGAGCGCCAGATAATTCACCCCTCCACTTT. Translated: CASSLGAPDNSPLHF.

The chain links TRBV2 to TRBJ1-2, with D possibly being TRBD1 (5 bases). Trimming cost V 4 bases and J 2 bases, with 8 bases left between them. The CDR3 spans 13 residues. Germline CDR1 reads SNHLY; CDR2 reads FYNNEI. DNA for the CDR3: TGTGCCAGCAGTGGAGACAGAAACTATGGCTACACCTTC. Translated, it gives CASSGDRNYGYTF.

The chain recombines TRBV7-2 with TRBJ1-2; a possible D gene is TRBD1 (6 bases). Trimming removed 3 bases at V and 0 bases at J, with 14 bases between. Per germline, CDR1 SGHTA and CDR2 FQGNSA. This CDR3 region has 16 residues. The CDR3 nucleotides are TGTGCCAGCAGCTTTCGTCTGACAGGCGCTAACTATGGCTACACCTTC. Protein: CASSFRLTGANYGYTF.

This clone appeared a few times. The chain has TRBV4-2 and TRBJ1-2; D is possibly TRBD1 (6 bases). V was pared by 3 bases and J by 8 bases, with 19 bases between. CDR1 and CDR2 from the germline V gene are LGHNA and YNFKEQ. The CDR3 sequence is 15 residues long. For the CDR3, the DNA is TGTGCCAGCAGCCAGACCCTACAGGGCGGGGGAGGCTACACCTTC. Protein sequence: CASSQTLQGGGGYTF.